This T cell receptor (beta chain) was retrieved from a study of T cell responses to AZD1222 COVID-19 vaccine. Method: immunoSEQ multiplex PCR; TCRdb's copy keeps in-frame clones and lacks some. The table records 95,000 to 150,000 clones, 80% to 90% of them present only once. Per the germline V gene, CDR1 is LNHDA and CDR2 is SQIVND (reference sequence). V trimming: 4 bases; J trimming: 2 bases; junction bases outside the gene matches: 5. The CDR3 loop spans 16 amino acids. The V and J genes are TRBV19 and TRBJ2-3, with 11 bases that match TRBD2. The receptor comes from an adult in good health. Sample: peripheral blood, taken on day 0 of AZD1222 vaccination. Written as DNA, the CDR3 is TGTGCCAGTAGTACTGTAGCGGGAGGGCCCACAGATACGCAGTATTTT. Amino acid sequence: CASSTVAGGPTDTQYF.